This record concerns one T cell receptor (beta chain) sequence. The data derive from a study of shared clonotypes between healthy human individuals. Every contributor of samples was a Caucasian grown-up residing in Nashville, Tennessee. The assay was run at deep level. Each subset's genomic DNA was split evenly across several immunoSEQ plates. Here immunoSEQ multiplex PCR was the method, and the copy in TCRdb shows in-frame clones only, minus some. The data contain about 490,000 clones, approximately 81% of them seen just once; the ten biggest clones take up approximately 12%. The sample taken for sequencing was PBMCs. The TCR sequence derives from a woman in her 40s in good health. Some clones in this sample may be carry-over from other donors' samples.

The CDR3 DNA is TGTGCCAGCAGCCCGGACAGGGAAAATGAAAAACTGTTTTTT. It codes for CASSPDRENEKLFF. The chain links TRBV7-9 to TRBJ1-4; TRBD1 aligns across 8 bases. V trimming: 5 bases; J trimming: 5 bases; junction bases outside the gene matches: 4. Germline lookup yields CDR1 SEHNR and CDR2 FQNEAQ (reference sequence). The CDR3 consists of 14 residues.